The 11 T cell receptor beta chains listed next were all sequenced from one sample in a study of shared clonotypes between healthy human individuals. It was CD45RO-negative cells, positively selected for CCR7, that made up naive CD8 cells, with terminally differentiated effector memory CD45RA+ cells excluded. Data came from immunoSEQ multiplex PCR; TCRdb stores just in-frame clones and leaves some out. This sample has around 1.9 million clones, with about 92% found just once. Sequenced input: naive CD8+ T cells from PBMCs. The receptors originated from a man in his late teens or twenties in good health. Some clones in this sample may be carry-over from other donors' samples.

The CDR3, as DNA: TGTGCCAGCAGCTTGGACAGGGGCCATTACAATGAGCAGTTCTTC. This gives the protein CASSLDRGHYNEQFF. The V gene is TRBV5-8, the J gene TRBJ2-1, with 7 nucleotides matching TRBD1. Germline CDR1 SGHTS, CDR2 YDEGEE. The ends lost 0 bases at V and 4 bases at J; junction bases unmatched: 4. This CDR3 comprises 15 residues.

The rearrangement links TRBV25-1 to TRBJ2-7; D unclear. Germline CDR1 reads MGHDK; CDR2 reads SYGVNS. The length of the CDR3 is 10 residues. V lost 8 bases and J lost 6, with 8 bases in between. DNA of the CDR3: TGTGCCAGCCAGAGTGGCGAGCAGTACTTC. As protein: CASQSGEQYF.

The chain is built from TRBV11-1 and TRBJ2-1, with D possibly matching TRBD1 (6 bases). From germline, CDR1 is SGHAT and CDR2 FQDESV (reference sequence). With 4 bases removed from V and 10 bases from J, the gap between germline ends came to 14 bases. The CDR3 covers 13 residues. Written as DNA, the CDR3 is TGTGCCAGCAGCTACGGTTTCCAGGGGGAGCAGTTCTTC. As protein: CASSYGFQGEQFF.

The V gene is TRBV5-6, the J gene TRBJ2-7, with D unclear. Germline CDR1 and CDR2: SGHDT and YYEEEE. This CDR3 is 14 amino acids long. The V gene lost 2 bases and the J gene lost 5 bases, with 14 bases spanning the gap. CDR3 sequence reads: CASSFGPEDDEQYF. The CDR3 DNA is TGTGCCAGCAGCTTCGGCCCTGAAGACGACGAGCAGTACTTC.

The genes are TRBV4-3 and TRBJ1-3; no clear D gene. CDR3 length equals 16 residues. CDR1 is LGHNA, CDR2 YSLEER, per germline. With 0 bases removed from V and 3 bases from J, the gap between germline ends came to 12 bases. CDR3 sequence reads: CASSQDSRKGGNTIYF. For the CDR3, the DNA is TGCGCCAGCAGCCAAGATTCCCGGAAAGGTGGAAACACCATATATTTT.

The chain joins TRBV4-1 to TRBJ2-7, with D possibly being TRBD1 (6 bases). The CDR3 spans 15 residues. V was cut by 1 base and J by 1 base, with 11 bases left in between. The germline V gene has CDR1 MGHRA and CDR2 YSYEKL. The DNA for the CDR3 is TGCGCCAGCAGCCAAGCCAGGGGAAATTCCTACGAGCAGTACTTC. Amino acid sequence: CASSQARGNSYEQYF.

The gene calls are TRBV29-1 and TRBJ2-1, with TRBD2 matching 8 bases. The V segment lost 7 bases and the J segment 0 bases; nucleotides outside the gene matches: 20. CDR1 and CDR2 from the germline V gene are SQVTM and ANQGSEA. This CDR3 comprises 19 residues. Here the CDR3 reads CSAHVELREDLSSYNEQFF. For the CDR3, the DNA is TGCAGCGCCCACGTGGAGTTGCGGGAGGACTTAAGCTCCTACAATGAGCAGTTCTTC.

This chain connects TRBV7-9 to TRBJ1-2, with 8 bases identical to TRBD1. The CDR3 runs 16 residues. Germline V lookup: CDR1 SEHNR, CDR2 FQNEAQ (reference sequence). V was pared by 5 bases and J by 3 bases, with 11 bases of the junction left unmatched. This CDR3 is CASSHRGEPLDYGYTF. The CDR3 region has the DNA TGTGCCAGCAGCCACAGGGGGGAACCCCTGGACTATGGCTACACCTTC.

Details on this clone: The DNA is left out, because the CDR3 cannot be placed on it with certainty; the CDR3 is given as TCRdb lists it. The chain employs TRBV28 and TRBJ2-7; the table gives TRBD2 as D, unverified against the DNA. The germline gives CDR1 MDHEN, CDR2 SYDVKM. The CDR3 is 20 amino acids in total, end residues counted. The CDR3 is CASSSTSVPAVADLGYEQYF.

V gene TRBV7-8 combines with J gene TRBJ2-5; 10 bases map to TRBD2. Trimming cost V 5 bases and J 5 bases; bases outside gene matches: 8. Germline V gene data show CDR1 as SGHVS and CDR2 as FQNEAQ. CDR3 size: 15 residues. CDR3 nucleotide sequence: TGTGCCAGCAGCCAAGAACTAGCGGGAAGGGAGACCCAGTACTTC. As protein: CASSQELAGRETQYF.

This sequence joins TRBV2 and TRBJ2-1; 7 nucleotides align to TRBD1. There are 13 residues in the CDR3. Germline values: CDR1 SNHLY, CDR2 FYNNEI. Germline trimming cut 5 bases from V and 7 bases from J; bases unmatched to any gene: 5. The CDR3 reads CASSRTGKNEQFF. DNA of the CDR3: TGTGCCAGCAGTAGGACAGGTAAAAATGAGCAGTTCTTC.